This T cell receptor beta chain was sequenced during a study of T-cell reconstitution after alpha-beta-depleted transplantation in children. Study results and limitations: T-cell counts and diversity were attributed mostly to newly produced T cells one year after transplant. Recipient T cells and thymic progenitors that survived gave rise to the high TCRbeta diversity observed at day 60 in some patients.

As regards this clonotype: Its antigen remains unknown.

Germline V gene data show CDR1 as KGHSH and CDR2 as LQKENI. The CDR3 contains 15 residues. With 4 bases clipped from V and 1 base from J, the junction kept 6 bases outside the gene matches. For TCRbeta, the library was prepared with unique molecular identifiers. Each CDR3 protein gets one entry after TCRdb re-called the PCR reads with MiXCR. The sample lists over 80,000 distinct CDR3 sequences, about a quarter occurring once. The genes are TRBV18 and TRBJ1-1; 7 nucleotides match TRBD1. This receptor was obtained from a boy between 2 and 10 years old with acute lymphoblastic leukemia, due to receive a stem cell transplant. Material: PBMCs, obtained before TCRalphabeta/CD19-depleted stem cell transplant. In nucleotides, the CDR3 is TGTGCCAGCTCACAATCACAGGGGCCGAACACTGAAGCTTTCTTT. Its protein is CASSQSQGPNTEAFF. Supplemented by reference TRBV18 and TRBJ1-1, the full variable domain reads NAGVMQNPRHLVRRRGQEARLRCSPMKGHSHVYWYRQLPEEGLKFMVYLQKENIIDESGMPKERFSAEFPKEGPSILRIQQVVRGDSAAYFCASSQSQGPNTEAFFGQGTRLTVV.